The source of this T cell receptor (beta chain) is a study of identical twins. Study results and caveats: For cord blood, abundant beta clonotypes had fewer insertions, unlike memory repertoires, which showed none. Partly confounded zero-insertion analyses could result from invariant MAIT and iNKT cells. Among out-of-frame alpha sequences shared by twins, low generation probability occurred in excess.

Concerning this clonotype: Its cognate antigen is unknown.

This CDR3 is built from 17 residues. V was clipped by 2 bases and J by 9 bases; unmatched bases: 12. Germline V lookup: CDR1 MNHNS, CDR2 SASEGT. MiXCR, applied by TCRdb to the 5' RACE reads, yields one record per CDR3 protein. Here the sample spans some 1,600,000 distinct CDR3 sequences, less than 35% being singletons. The chain has TRBV6-1 and TRBJ1-6; 8 bases map to TRBD1. The receptor was derived from a newborn girl in good health. Sequencing was carried out using cord blood. This CDR3 is CASSELGAGGAGSPLHF. CDR3 sequence (DNA): TGTGCCAGCAGTGAACTAGGTGCAGGGGGCGCGGGTTCACCCCTCCACTTT.